This T cell receptor beta chain was recovered during a study of post-analysis software for immune sequencing data. About this clonotype: The antigen is not known.

Researchers reported that TCR beta cDNA libraries carried unique molecular identifiers. Once roughly 1 to 11 million T cells were used, roughly 0.5 million cDNA molecules resulted. Each CDR3 protein is one row after TCRdb ran MiXCR on the PCR reads. The repertoire has about 540,000 distinct CDR3 sequences, around 31% of them found once; the top ten carry around 5.9%. The CDR3 extends over 13 amino acids. V lost 8 bases, J lost 7 bases, and 12 bases lay in between. Germline V lookup: CDR1 LGHDT, CDR2 YNNKEL (reference sequence). Overall study findings and caveats: Five or six TRBV segments were more frequent in patients than controls; TRBV5-6, TRBV5-1 and TRBV20-1 belonged to this group.

The rearrangement links TRBV3-1 to TRBJ1-6; D remains ambiguous. The sequence was collected from a girl aged 2-17 years with multiple sclerosis. The specimen was blood. CDR3: CASASDGNSPLHF. DNA of the CDR3: TGTGCCAGCGCCTCAGACGGAAATTCACCCCTCCACTTT.